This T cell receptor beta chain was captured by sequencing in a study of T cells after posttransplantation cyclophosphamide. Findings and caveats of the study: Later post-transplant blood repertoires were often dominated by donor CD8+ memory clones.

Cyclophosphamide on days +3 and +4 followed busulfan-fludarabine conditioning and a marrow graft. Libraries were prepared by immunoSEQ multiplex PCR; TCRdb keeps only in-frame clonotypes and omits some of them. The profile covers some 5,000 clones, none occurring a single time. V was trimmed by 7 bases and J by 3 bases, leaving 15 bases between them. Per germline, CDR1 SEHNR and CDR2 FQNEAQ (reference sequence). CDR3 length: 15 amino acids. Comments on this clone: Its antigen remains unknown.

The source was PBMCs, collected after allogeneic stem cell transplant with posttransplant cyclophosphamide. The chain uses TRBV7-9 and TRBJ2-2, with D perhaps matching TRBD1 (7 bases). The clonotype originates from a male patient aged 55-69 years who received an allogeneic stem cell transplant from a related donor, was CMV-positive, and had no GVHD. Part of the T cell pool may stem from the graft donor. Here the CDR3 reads CASNEGQRDTGELFF. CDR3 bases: TGTGCCAGCAACGAGGGACAGCGGGACACCGGGGAGCTGTTTTTT.